This T cell receptor (beta chain) was identified during a study of T cell repertoires in cytomegalovirus infection. Study-level information: Carrying CMV and the relevant HLA type showed in public TCR beta signatures. Study-wide results and limits: CMV carriers with the relevant HLA were identified by cumulative public TCR beta family frequency.

The V segment lost 5 bases and the J segment 4 bases; nucleotides outside the gene matches: 14. The CDR3 sequence is 17 residues long. TCRdb fed the reads into MiXCR, producing one record per CDR3 protein. The sample shows around 290,000 distinct CDR3 sequences, 20% to 30% of them seen only once. In its sample, this clonotype was seen many times. Its target is unknown. The origin of this receptor is a human donor in good health (CMV status not recorded). Some clones in this sample may be carry-over from other donors' samples. This rearrangement joins TRBV12-3 or TRBV12-4 to TRBJ1-3; 7 bases match TRBD1. Sequenced material: PBMCs. CDR3 in amino acids: CASSTHLDRERGNTIYF. The CDR3 DNA sequence: TGTGCCAGCAGTACCCATCTTGACAGGGAGAGGGGAAACACCATATATTTT.